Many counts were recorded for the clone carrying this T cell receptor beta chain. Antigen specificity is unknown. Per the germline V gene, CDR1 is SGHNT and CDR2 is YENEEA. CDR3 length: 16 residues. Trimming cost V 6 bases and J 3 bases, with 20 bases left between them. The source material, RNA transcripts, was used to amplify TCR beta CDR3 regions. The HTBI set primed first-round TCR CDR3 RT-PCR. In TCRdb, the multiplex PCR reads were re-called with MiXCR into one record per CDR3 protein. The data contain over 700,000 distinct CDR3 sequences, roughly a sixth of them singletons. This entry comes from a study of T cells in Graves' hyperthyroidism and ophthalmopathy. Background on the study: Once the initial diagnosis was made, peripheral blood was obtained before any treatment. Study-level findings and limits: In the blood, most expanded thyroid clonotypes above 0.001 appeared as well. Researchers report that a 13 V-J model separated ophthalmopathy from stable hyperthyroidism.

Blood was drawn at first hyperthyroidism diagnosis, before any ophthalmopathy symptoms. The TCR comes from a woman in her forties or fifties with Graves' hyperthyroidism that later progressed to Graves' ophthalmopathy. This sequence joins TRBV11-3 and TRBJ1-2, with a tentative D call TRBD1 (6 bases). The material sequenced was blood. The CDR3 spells CASRYTPGGSDYGYTF. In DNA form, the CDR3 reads TGTGCCAGCAGATACACTCCGGGGGGCAGCGACTATGGCTACACCTTC.